These 20 T cell receptor beta chains were all obtained from the same sample, sequenced in a study of vaccination effects on CD4 cells after COVID-19 (dated by TCRdb to 2022 to 2024). Library creation used the immunoSEQ multiplex PCR assay. As stored in TCRdb, this immuneACCESS dataset retains in-frame rearrangements with V and J assigned. A fraction of the clones does not appear; measured against another copy, unresolved V genes explain less than half of the discrepancy, and the remainder lacks a known reason. For this sample the table gives about 79,000 clones, of which 70% to 75% were detected only once. The leading ten clones occupy roughly 1.9% of the sample. The ViraFEST assay stimulated PBMC with viral peptide pools and then used TCR sequencing to identify antigen-specific CD4+ T cell clonotypes by expansion. After around 10 days of culture, CD4+ T cells were isolated with the EasySep CD4+ T cell isolation kit.

Antigen specificity for these receptors is unknown. Sequenced here: CD4+ T cells from PBMCs cultured with HCoV-229E spike peptides, sampled before COVID-19 vaccination. The intended sense of this specimen's cell subset or site label: HCoV-229E spike overlapping peptide pool stimulation. The receptors were gathered from a human donor who received a COVID-19 vaccine.

This clone was seen a few times. V is TRBV18 and J is TRBJ1-1; 7 bases are shared with TRBD1. With 0 bases clipped from V and 11 bases from J, the junction kept 9 bases outside the gene matches. Germline V CDR1 and CDR2: KGHSH, LQKENI. The CDR3 consists of 14 residues. CDR3 nucleotides: TGTGCCAGCTCACCACCGTTACAGGGGAGTAATGCTTTCTTT. Its protein is CASSPPLQGSNAFF.

This sequence joins TRBV15 and TRBJ1-2; unclear D gene. V lost 3 bases to trimming and J lost 4 bases, with 15 bases between them. The CDR3 sequence is 15 residues long. The germline V gene has CDR1 LNHNV and CDR2 YYDKDF (reference sequence). The CDR3 DNA follows: TGTGCCACCAGCAGGGACCAAGGTATAACCTATGGCTACACCTTC. This gives the protein CATSRDQGITYGYTF.

The J gene is TRBJ2-5, the V gene TRBV12-3 or TRBV12-4; 8 positions agree with TRBD1. Unmatched junction bases numbered 2, after V lost 3 bases and J lost 5 bases. The CDR3 runs 13 residues. DNA for the CDR3: TGTGCCAGCAGTTTCAGGGGGCTGGAGACCCAGTACTTC. It codes for CASSFRGLETQYF.

This chain uses TRBV19 with TRBJ1-5; the D is unclear. The CDR3 has 14 residues. The ends were cut back, 1 base at V and 10 bases at J, with 14 bases in the middle. Germline CDR1 and CDR2: LNHDA and SQIVND (reference sequence). CDR3 bases: TGTGCCAGTAGTATAGGTGAACGGCTAGCTCCCCAGCATTTT. Translated: CASSIGERLAPQHF.

The rearrangement uses TRBV5-1 and TRBJ2-5; 8 nucleotides align to TRBD1. V lost 3 bases to trimming and J lost 4 bases; unmatched junction nucleotides: 8. The germline V gene has CDR1 SGHRS and CDR2 YFSETQ. The CDR3 is 15 residues long. CDR3 DNA: TGCGCCAGCAGCTACGGACAGGGAACAGCAGAGACCCAGTACTTC. This codes for CASSYGQGTAETQYF.

This chain links TRBV5-5 with TRBJ2-7; maybe TRBD2 (5 bases). V lost 2 bases to trimming and J lost 4 bases, with 13 bases between them. The CDR3 has 14 amino acids. Germline V gives CDR1 SGHKS, CDR2 YYEKEE (reference sequence). In DNA form, the CDR3 reads TGTGCCAGCAGCTTTTTTCTAGCCGGGTACGAGCAGTACGTC. Its protein product is CASSFFLAGYEQYV.

This sequence joins TRBV5-8 and TRBJ1-1; the D is unclear. Germline assignment: CDR1 SGHTS and CDR2 YDEGEE. The CDR3 consists of 14 residues. Trimming took off 0 bases at V and 0 bases at J, with 6 bases between the two ends. This CDR3 reads CASSLVAVNTEAFF. The DNA of the CDR3 is TGTGCCAGCAGCTTGGTCGCAGTGAACACTGAAGCTTTCTTT.

The sample holds a few counts of this clone. The V gene is TRBV6-5, the J gene TRBJ1-1, with no clear D. Germline loops: CDR1 MNHEY, CDR2 SVGAGI. There are 12 residues in the CDR3. V lost 6 bases and J 5 bases, leaving 10 bases between the germline ends. CDR3 residues: CASREGITEAFF. Here the CDR3 DNA reads TGTGCCAGCAGGGAGGGAATTACTGAAGCTTTCTTT.

The V gene is TRBV28, the J gene TRBJ1-3, with 7 bases matching TRBD1. CDR1 is MDHEN, CDR2 SYDVKM, per germline. The CDR3 is 16 amino acids. Trimming removed 5 bases from V and 0 bases from J; junction bases left unmatched: 7. CDR3 sequence reads: CASSPGQSFSGNTIYF. The DNA of the CDR3 is TGTGCCAGCAGTCCGGGACAGTCCTTCTCTGGAAACACCATATATTTT.

J is TRBJ1-5 and V is TRBV10-2, with 8 positions matching TRBD1. This CDR3 is 15 amino acids long. CDR1 is WSHSY, CDR2 SAAADI, per germline. Unmatched junction bases numbered 8, after V lost 5 bases and J lost 5 bases. The CDR3 nucleotides read TGCGCCAGCAGTAGGGACAGGCAAGACCATCAGCCCCAGCATTTT. Protein product: CASSRDRQDHQPQHF.

The J gene is TRBJ1-1, the V gene TRBV30; D not resolved. Trimming removed 1 base at V and 1 base at J, with 16 bases between. CDR1 and CDR2 from the germline V gene are GTSNPN and SVGIG (reference sequence). This CDR3 is built from 16 residues. This chain's CDR3 is CAWSAYFRTENTEAFF. CDR3 bases: TGTGCCTGGAGTGCTTACTTTCGGACGGAGAACACTGAAGCTTTCTTT.

This sequence joins TRBV18 and TRBJ1-1; D remains ambiguous. The CDR3 sequence is 15 residues long. Germline loops: CDR1 KGHSH, CDR2 LQKENI. The V and J ends lost 3 bases and 3 bases respectively, with 14 bases between them. The CDR3 sequence is CASSPLRGRDTEAFF. The CDR3 nucleotides are TGTGCCAGCTCACCCCTAAGAGGGAGGGACACTGAAGCTTTCTTT.

The chain carries TRBV10-3 and TRBJ2-7; no firm D call. V was cut by 10 bases and J by 11 bases, with 24 bases left in between. The CDR3 loop spans 13 amino acids. CDR1 is ENHRY, CDR2 SYGVKD, per germline. CDR3 in DNA: TGTGCCACCTATACTACACCGAAAGGCGGCGAGTACGTC. It yields the protein CATYTTPKGGEYV.

The V gene is TRBV5-1, the J gene TRBJ1-6, with 9 bases identical to TRBD1. V was pared by 6 bases and J by 10 bases, with 11 bases of the junction left unmatched. CDR1 SGHRS and CDR2 YFSETQ come from the germline V gene. The CDR3 has 15 residues. The CDR3 loop reads CASKRTGDRRSPLHF. The CDR3 DNA sequence: TGCGCCAGCAAACGGACAGGGGATCGTAGGTCACCCCTCCACTTT.

This chain uses TRBV7-2 with TRBJ1-5, with 10 nucleotides matching TRBD1. Germline lookup yields CDR1 SGHTA and CDR2 FQGNSA. The V gene end was trimmed by 5 bases and the J gene end by 2 bases; junction bases not matched to a gene: 3. There are 15 residues in the CDR3. The CDR3 is CASSPGTGGNQPQHF. The CDR3 bases are TGTGCCAGCAGCCCGGGGACAGGGGGCAATCAGCCCCAGCATTTT. The variable domain in full, completed from reference TRBV7-2 and TRBJ1-5, reads GAGVSQSPSNKVTEKGKDVELRCDPISGHTALYWYRQSLGQGLEFLIYFQGNSAPDKSGLPSDRFSAERTGGSVSTLTIQRTQQEDSAVYLCASSPGTGGNQPQHFGDGTRLSIL.

The chain links TRBV5-1 to TRBJ2-2; D is possibly TRBD1 (6 bases). There are 15 residues in the CDR3. V was shortened by 0 bases and J by 4 bases, with 10 bases between the two germline ends. Germline CDR1 is SGHRS and CDR2 is YFSETQ. CDR3 sequence (DNA): TGCGCCAGCAGCTTGGGACAGGAAGGCACCGGGGAGCTGTTTTTT. This gives the protein CASSLGQEGTGELFF.

V gene TRBV28 combines with J gene TRBJ1-4, with D perhaps matching TRBD1 (6 bases). From germline, CDR1 is MDHEN and CDR2 SYDVKM. The CDR3 length is 14 residues. V shed 6 bases and J shed 5 bases, with 13 bases lying between them. The CDR3 nucleotides are TGTGCCAGCAGCCCACAGGGAATGAATGAAAAACTGTTTTTT. Amino acid sequence: CASSPQGMNEKLFF.

The V call is TRBV3-1 (or the pseudogene TRBV3-2), the J call TRBJ2-3, with a tentative D call TRBD2 (5 bases). Trimming pared 4 bases from V and 4 bases from J, leaving 9 bases between. Germline CDR1 and CDR2: LGHDT and YNNKEL (reference sequence). The CDR3 is 13 residues long. The CDR3 DNA follows: TGTGCCAGCAGCCCGGCGGGCTCAGATACGCAGTATTTT. Encoded protein: CASSPAGSDTQYF.

J is TRBJ1-1 and V is TRBV6-5; maybe TRBD1 (5 bases). V shed 8 bases and J shed 1 base, with 11 bases lying between them. This CDR3 has 13 amino acids. The germline CDR1 and CDR2 sequences are MNHEY and SVGAGI. This CDR3 reads CASFQGSNTEAFF. The CDR3 DNA is TGTGCCAGCTTTCAGGGATCGAACACTGAAGCTTTCTTT.

V and J are TRBV9 and TRBJ2-3; 9 bases are shared with TRBD1. V dropped 3 bases and J dropped 1; count of bases not matched to a gene: 3. Germline V lookup: CDR1 SGDLS, CDR2 YYNGEE. The CDR3 is 15 residues long. The CDR3 DNA sequence: TGTGCCAGCAGCGCACGGACAGGGGGCACAGATACGCAGTATTTT. This translates into CASSARTGGTDTQYF.